This T cell receptor (beta chain) is from a study of response to subunit inactivated influenza vaccine. Study-wide results and limits: Seasonal influenza vaccination, on each occasion, was suggested by the authors to recruit few new T cells.

Concerning this clonotype itself: The antigen is unknown.

In TCRdb, the RT-PCR reads were re-called with MiXCR into one record per CDR3 protein. Of 700,000 to 800,000 distinct CDR3 sequences listed, about a fifth are singletons. The receptor comes from a man aged 45-65 years who received an inactivated influenza vaccine. This sample comprised PBMCs from blood, obtained approximately 5 days after vaccination.

Here the CDR3 DNA reads TGTGCCAGCAGCTCCCTCCCTCCCTACAATGAGCAGTTCTTC. Amino acids: CASSSLPPYNEQFF. This chain joins TRBV11-2 and TRBJ2-1; D ambiguous. The V end lost 4 bases, the J end lost 2 bases, and 9 bases lay between the germline ends. Germline CDR1 is SGHAT and CDR2 is FQNNGV. The CDR3 has 14 residues.